The 10 T cell receptor beta chains in this list originate from one sample, sequenced in a study of T cell responses to AZD1222 COVID-19 vaccine. TCRdb's copy holds only in-frame clones and misses some; the assay was immunoSEQ multiplex PCR. Here the sample spans some 130,000 clones, roughly 93% being singletons. This sample comprised peripheral blood, obtained 28 days after the second AZD1222 dose. Receptors originate from an adult who received the AZD1222 COVID-19 vaccine.

This rearrangement joins TRBV5-1 to TRBJ1-1, with D possibly matching TRBD1 (5 bases). The CDR3 spans 14 residues. The germline V and J ends were trimmed by 3 bases and 4 bases, with 13 bases remaining between them. CDR1 is SGHRS and CDR2 is YFSETQ in the germline V gene. The CDR3 protein is CASSSGERGTEAFF. CDR3 coding DNA: TGCGCCAGCAGCTCGGGGGAGAGGGGCACTGAAGCTTTCTTT.

The J gene is TRBJ2-4, the V gene TRBV7-9, with 8 bases identical to TRBD1. The CDR3 length is 15 residues. Germline V CDR1 and CDR2: SEHNR, FQNEAQ (reference sequence). V was pared by 1 base and J by 5 bases, with 4 bases of the junction left unmatched. The CDR3 coding sequence is TGTGCCAGCAGCTTAGTGGACAGGGTCGAAAACATTCAGTACTTC. Residues: CASSLVDRVENIQYF.

The V gene is TRBV28, the J gene TRBJ2-1; D may be TRBD1 (5 bases). V lost 7 bases and J lost 7, with 8 bases in between. The CDR3 runs to 11 residues. CDR1 is MDHEN, CDR2 SYDVKM, per germline. The CDR3 DNA reads as TGTGCCAGCAAGACAGTTAATGAGCAGTTCTTC. Translating gives CASKTVNEQFF.

J is TRBJ1-1 and V is TRBV19; D is uncertain. The CDR3 is 19 amino acids. Trimming took 7 bases from V and 4 from J, leaving 31 bases between them. CDR1 and CDR2 (germline): LNHDA, SQIVND (reference sequence). The CDR3 loop is CASKGARQSGKTLATEAFF. CDR3 in DNA: TGTGCCAGTAAAGGCGCCCGGCAGTCGGGGAAGACCCTGGCCACTGAAGCTTTCTTT.

This clone was detected a few times. V is TRBV18 and J is TRBJ1-5; weak D call: TRBD1 (6 bases). The CDR3 loop spans 13 amino acids. From germline, CDR1 is KGHSH and CDR2 LQKENI. V shed 3 bases and J shed 5 bases, with 8 bases lying between them. CDR3 in DNA: TGTGCCAGCTCACCCAACAGGGATCAGCCCCAGCATTTT. It encodes CASSPNRDQPQHF.

A word on this clone: Other DNA sequences within the sample encode an identical CDR3. This rearrangement joins TRBV9 to TRBJ2-1; either TRBD1 or TRBD2 may fit D (6 bases each). The CDR3 totals 14 residues. Germline V gene data show CDR1 as SGDLS and CDR2 as YYNGEE. Trimming took off 0 bases at V and 9 bases at J, with 13 bases between the two ends. In DNA form, the CDR3 reads TGTGCCAGCAGCGTAGGTGGAGGGGGACGTGAGCAGTTCTTC. Translating gives CASSVGGGGREQFF.

This chain uses TRBV6-5 with TRBJ1-6; 7 bases match TRBD1. The CDR3 runs to 14 residues. Germline trimming cut 7 bases from V and 4 bases from J; bases unmatched to any gene: 4. Germline V gene sequence: CDR1 MNHEY, CDR2 SVGAGI. Here the CDR3 DNA reads TGTGCCAGCAACTTGGGACAGTATAATTCACCCCTCCACTTT. Protein product: CASNLGQYNSPLHF.

The chain links TRBV9 to TRBJ2-7; 11 nucleotides align to TRBD2. V trimming: 3 bases; J trimming: 0 bases; junction bases outside the gene matches: 5. Germline values: CDR1 SGDLS, CDR2 YYNGEE. This CDR3 region has 16 residues. The CDR3 loop reads CASSATGTSGSYEQYF. CDR3 bases: TGTGCCAGCAGCGCCACCGGGACTAGCGGCTCCTACGAGCAGTACTTC. The full variable domain, with the rest looked up from reference TRBV9 and TRBJ2-7, is DSGVTQTPKHLITATGQRVTLRCSPRSGDLSVYWYQQSLDQGLQFLIQYYNGEERAKGNILERFSAQQFPDLHSELNLSSLELGDSALYFCASSATGTSGSYEQYFGPGTRLTVT.

This sequence joins TRBV29-1 and TRBJ2-3; D may be TRBD2 (6 bases). Germline CDR1 reads SQVTM; CDR2 reads ANQGSEA. The CDR3 runs to 10 residues. The CDR3: CIAGTDTQYF. The CDR3 nucleotides read TGCATTGCGGGGACAGATACGCAGTATTTT.

The gene calls are TRBV6-5 and TRBJ2-2; 8 nucleotides line up with TRBD1. Per germline, CDR1 MNHEY and CDR2 SVGAGI. The CDR3 runs to 16 residues. Trimming at V came to 4 bases and at J to 5 bases, leaving 9 bases not matched to a gene. CDR3 in amino acids: CASSFRGRGRTGELFF. CDR3 nucleotides: TGTGCCAGCAGTTTCAGGGGCAGGGGGCGGACCGGGGAGCTGTTTTTT.